Detailed here is one TCR beta chain. The table came from immunoSEQ multiplex PCR; TCRdb's copy has only in-frame clones and leaves some out. The sample lists more than 120,000 clones; approximately 89% were seen once. The V end was cut by 0 bases, the J end by 12 bases, with 6 bases between. The CDR3 sequence is 11 residues long. The germline CDR1 and CDR2 sequences are SGHAT and FQNNGV. This specimen belongs to a study of T cell responses to AZD1222 COVID-19 vaccine. The chain carries TRBV11-2 and TRBJ2-1; D uncertain. Sequenced here: peripheral blood, sampled 28 days after the second AZD1222 dose. The clonotype originates from an adult who received the AZD1222 COVID-19 vaccine. The CDR3 loop is CASSLDSRQFF. The DNA of the CDR3 is TGTGCCAGCAGCTTAGACTCCCGGCAGTTCTTC.